These T cell receptor beta chains were read from a single sample in a study of T cell changes during pregnancy in multiple sclerosis. The assay was immunoSEQ multiplex PCR, and TCRdb's table has in-frame clones only and misses some. The sample lists 91,000 or so clones, 85% to 95% seen once, with 0.99% in the top ten. The starting material was peripheral blood, obtained after pregnancy. The origin of the receptors is a female donor with multiple sclerosis, enrolled in a pregnancy study. The CDR3 runs from the conserved cysteine through the conserved F or W. Each record gives: CDR3 protein, CDR3 DNA, clone size, D gene, V gene, J gene. The D gene is left open where the match is weak. The size of a clone is reported for some rows only, either as once, few or many, or as a class for expanded clones.

CDR3: CASRSVDGYTF
DNA: TGTGCCAGCAGGTCGGTCGATGGCTACACCTTC
size: -
D: -
V: TRBV9
J: TRBJ1-2

CDR3: CASSPRQHPYGYTF
DNA: TGTGCCAGCAGCCCGAGACAGCACCCCTATGGCTACACCTTC
size: -
D: -
V: TRBV14
J: TRBJ1-2

CDR3: CAWNGIGGYNEQFF
DNA: TGTGCCTGGAACGGGATTGGTGGGTACAATGAGCAGTTCTTC
size: once
D: -
V: TRBV30
J: TRBJ2-1

CDR3: CASSKEWGVNEKLFF
DNA: TGTGCCAGCAGCAAAGAATGGGGGGTTAATGAAAAACTGTTTTTT
size: -
D: -
V: TRBV7-9
J: TRBJ1-4

CDR3: CASRQNKGGGEKLFF
DNA: TGTGCCAGCAGGCAAAACAAGGGAGGAGGGGAAAAACTGTTTTTT
size: -
D: -
V: TRBV7-9
J: TRBJ1-4

CDR3: CASSLLGGQPQHF
DNA: TGTGCCAGCAGTCTTTTGGGGGGACAGCCCCAGCATTTT
size: once
D: -
V: TRBV28
J: TRBJ1-5

CDR3: CASNEGLNTEAFF
DNA: TGTGCCAGTAATGAGGGCCTGAACACTGAAGCTTTCTTT
size: -
D: -
V: TRBV19
J: TRBJ1-1

CDR3: CASSMGDISYEQYF
DNA: TGTGCCAGTAGTATGGGAGACATCTCCTACGAGCAGTACTTC
size: -
D: -
V: TRBV19
J: TRBJ2-7

CDR3: CASSEIDKTEQFF
DNA: TGTGCCAGCAGTGAAATCGACAAGACTGAGCAGTTCTTC
size: -
D: -
V: TRBV6-1
J: TRBJ2-1

CDR3: CASSERLAREQFF
DNA: TGCGCCAGCAGCGAAAGACTAGCCCGGGAGCAGTTCTTC
size: -
D: TRBD2
V: TRBV5-1
J: TRBJ2-1

CDR3: CASSQDGLAGGEQYF
DNA: TGTGCCAGCAGCCAAGATGGGCTAGCGGGAGGCGAGCAGTACTTC
size: once
D: TRBD2
V: TRBV4-2
J: TRBJ2-7

CDR3: CASSDQYGQFFNNEQFF
DNA: TGTGCCAGTAGTGATCAATATGGACAGTTTTTTAACAATGAGCAGTTCTTC
size: -
D: -
V: TRBV19
J: TRBJ2-1

CDR3: CASSWRGGSPTGELFF
DNA: TGCGCCAGCAGCTGGAGGGGCGGATCACCCACCGGGGAGCTGTTTTTT
size: -
D: -
V: TRBV5-1
J: TRBJ2-2

CDR3: CAGRTSGSSYEQYF
DNA: TGTGCCGGAAGGACTAGCGGGAGCTCCTACGAGCAGTACTTC
size: -
D: TRBD2
V: TRBV2
J: TRBJ2-7

CDR3: CASSPGLAAPGEQYF
DNA: TGTGCCAGCAGTCCAGGACTAGCGGCACCGGGGGAGCAGTACTTC
size: -
D: TRBD2
V: TRBV28
J: TRBJ2-7

CDR3: CATSRLGVTGVLSGANVLTF
DNA: TGTGCCACCAGCAGGTTGGGAGTGACAGGGGTCCTCTCTGGGGCCAACGTCCTGACTTTC
size: -
D: TRBD1
V: TRBV15
J: TRBJ2-6

CDR3: CSVGAVNTEAFF
DNA: TGCAGCGTTGGGGCAGTGAACACTGAAGCTTTCTTT
size: few
D: -
V: TRBV29-1
J: TRBJ1-1

CDR3: CASSNDRGSGQPQHF
DNA: TGTGCCAGCAGTAACGACAGGGGAAGTGGTCAGCCCCAGCATTTT
size: -
D: TRBD1
V: TRBV6-5
J: TRBJ1-5

CDR3: CASFGGYEQYF
DNA: TGTGCCAGCTTCGGGGGGTACGAGCAGTACTTC
size: -
D: TRBD2
V: TRBV7-2
J: TRBJ2-7

CDR3: CASSFEGRGGYNEQFF
DNA: TGTGCCAGCAGCTTTGAAGGGAGGGGGGGTTACAATGAGCAGTTCTTC
size: few
D: -
V: TRBV13
J: TRBJ2-1